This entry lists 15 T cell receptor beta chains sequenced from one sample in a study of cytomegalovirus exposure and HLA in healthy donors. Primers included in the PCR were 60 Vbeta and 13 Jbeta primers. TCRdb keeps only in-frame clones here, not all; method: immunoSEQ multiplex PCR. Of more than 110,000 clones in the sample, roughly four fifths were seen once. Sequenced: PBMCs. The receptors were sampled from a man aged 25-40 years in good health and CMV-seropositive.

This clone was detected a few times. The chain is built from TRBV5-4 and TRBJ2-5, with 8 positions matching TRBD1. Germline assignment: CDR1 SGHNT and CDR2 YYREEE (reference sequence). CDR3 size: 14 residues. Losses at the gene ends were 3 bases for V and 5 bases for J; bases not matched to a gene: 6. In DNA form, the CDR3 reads TGTGCCAGCAGCTCCCCGGGACAGGCGGAGACCCAGTACTTC. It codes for CASSSPGQAETQYF.

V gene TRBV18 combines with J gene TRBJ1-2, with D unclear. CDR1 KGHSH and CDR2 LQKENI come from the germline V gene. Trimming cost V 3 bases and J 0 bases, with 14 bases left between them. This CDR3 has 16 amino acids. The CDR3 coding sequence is TGTGCCAGCTCACCTAAATCCGGCGGGACTAACTATGGCTACACCTTC. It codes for CASSPKSGGTNYGYTF.

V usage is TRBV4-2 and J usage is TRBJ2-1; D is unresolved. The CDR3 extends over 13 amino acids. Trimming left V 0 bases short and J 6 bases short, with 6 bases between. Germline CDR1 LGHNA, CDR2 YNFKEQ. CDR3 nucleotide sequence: TGTGCCAGCAGCCAAGATCTCCGCAATGAGCAGTTCTTC. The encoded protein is CASSQDLRNEQFF.

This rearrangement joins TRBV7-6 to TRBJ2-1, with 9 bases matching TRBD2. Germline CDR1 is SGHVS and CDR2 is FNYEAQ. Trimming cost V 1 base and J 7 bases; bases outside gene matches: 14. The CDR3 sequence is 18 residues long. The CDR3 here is CASSLGGRGAGGRNEQFF. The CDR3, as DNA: TGTGCCAGCAGCTTAGGGGGCCGGGGGGCGGGGGGGCGTAATGAGCAGTTCTTC.

This chain's CDR3 is CASSPSVNTEAFF. The CDR3 coding sequence is TGTGCCAGCAGCCCCTCAGTTAACACTGAAGCTTTCTTT. The chain is built from TRBV7-8 and TRBJ1-1; D unclear. Per the germline V gene, CDR1 is SGHVS and CDR2 is FQNEAQ. V was cut by 5 bases and J by 2 bases, with 9 bases left in between. This CDR3 comprises 13 residues.

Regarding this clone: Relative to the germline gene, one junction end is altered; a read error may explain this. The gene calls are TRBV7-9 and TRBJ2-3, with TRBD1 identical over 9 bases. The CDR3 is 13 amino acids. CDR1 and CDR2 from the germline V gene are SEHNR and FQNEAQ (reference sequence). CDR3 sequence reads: CSSSLDRGDTQYF. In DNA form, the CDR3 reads TGTTCCAGCAGCTTGGACAGGGGAGATACGCAGTATTTT.

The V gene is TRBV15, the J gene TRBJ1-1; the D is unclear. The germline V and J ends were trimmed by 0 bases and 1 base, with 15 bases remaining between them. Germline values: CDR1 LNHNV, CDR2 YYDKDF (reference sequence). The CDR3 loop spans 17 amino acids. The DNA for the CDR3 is TGTGCCACCAGCAGAGATCAGTTGGGTTGGGCGAACACTGAAGCTTTCTTT. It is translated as CATSRDQLGWANTEAFF.

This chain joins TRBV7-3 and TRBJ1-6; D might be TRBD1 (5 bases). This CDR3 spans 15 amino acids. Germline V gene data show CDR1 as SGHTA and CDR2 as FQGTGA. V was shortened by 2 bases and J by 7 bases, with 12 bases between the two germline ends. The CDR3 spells CASSLDPGWNSPLHF. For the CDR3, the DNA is TGTGCCAGCAGCTTAGACCCAGGGTGGAATTCACCCCTCCACTTT. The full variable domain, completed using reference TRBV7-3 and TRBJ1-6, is GAGVSQTPSNKVTEKGKYVELRCDPISGHTALYWYRQSLGQGPEFLIYFQGTGAADDSGLPNDRFFAVRPEGSVSTLKIQRTERGDSAVYLCASSLDPGWNSPLHFGNGTRLTVT.

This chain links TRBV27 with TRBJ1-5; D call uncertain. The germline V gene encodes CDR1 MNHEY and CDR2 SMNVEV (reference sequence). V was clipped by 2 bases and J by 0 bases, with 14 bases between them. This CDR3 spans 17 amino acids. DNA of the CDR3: TGTGCCAGCAGTTTAAAGGGAGGACGATATAGCAATCAGCCCCAGCATTTT. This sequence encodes CASSLKGGRYSNQPQHF.

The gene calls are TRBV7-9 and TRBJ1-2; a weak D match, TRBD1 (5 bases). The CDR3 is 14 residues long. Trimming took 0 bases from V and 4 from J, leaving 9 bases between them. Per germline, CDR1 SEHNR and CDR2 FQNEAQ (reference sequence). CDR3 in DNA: TGTGCCAGCAGCTTAGCAGGGGCCATCTATGGCTACACCTTC. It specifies CASSLAGAIYGYTF.

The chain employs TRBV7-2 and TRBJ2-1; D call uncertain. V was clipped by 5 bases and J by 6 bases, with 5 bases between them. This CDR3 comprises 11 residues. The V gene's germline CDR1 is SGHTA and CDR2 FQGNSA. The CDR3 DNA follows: TGTGCCAGCAGCCTACTCAATGAGCAGTTCTTC. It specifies CASSLLNEQFF.

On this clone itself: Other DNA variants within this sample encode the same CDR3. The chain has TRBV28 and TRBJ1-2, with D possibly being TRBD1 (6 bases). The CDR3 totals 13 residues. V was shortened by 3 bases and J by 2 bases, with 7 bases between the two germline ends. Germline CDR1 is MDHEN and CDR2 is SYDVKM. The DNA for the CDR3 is TGTGCCAGCAGTTTTAGGGGGAACTATGGCTACACCTTC. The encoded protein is CASSFRGNYGYTF.

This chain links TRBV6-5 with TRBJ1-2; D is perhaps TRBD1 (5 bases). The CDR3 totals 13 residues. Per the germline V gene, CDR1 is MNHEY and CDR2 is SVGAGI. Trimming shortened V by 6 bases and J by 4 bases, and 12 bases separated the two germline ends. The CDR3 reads CASSSDSLYGYTF. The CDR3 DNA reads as TGTGCCAGCAGCAGCGACAGCCTCTATGGCTACACCTTC.

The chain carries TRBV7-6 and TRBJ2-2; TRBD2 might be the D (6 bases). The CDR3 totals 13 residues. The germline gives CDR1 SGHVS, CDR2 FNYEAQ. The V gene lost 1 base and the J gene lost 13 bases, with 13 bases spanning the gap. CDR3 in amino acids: CASSLGGSEGLFF. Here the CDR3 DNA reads TGTGCCAGCAGCTTAGGGGGGTCGGAGGGGCTGTTTTTT.

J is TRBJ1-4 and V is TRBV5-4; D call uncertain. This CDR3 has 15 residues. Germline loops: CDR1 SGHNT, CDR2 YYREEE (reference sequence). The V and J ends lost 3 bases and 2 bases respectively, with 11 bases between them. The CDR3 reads CASSSAGRTNEKLFF. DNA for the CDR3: TGTGCCAGCAGCTCGGCGGGTCGCACTAATGAAAAACTGTTTTTT.